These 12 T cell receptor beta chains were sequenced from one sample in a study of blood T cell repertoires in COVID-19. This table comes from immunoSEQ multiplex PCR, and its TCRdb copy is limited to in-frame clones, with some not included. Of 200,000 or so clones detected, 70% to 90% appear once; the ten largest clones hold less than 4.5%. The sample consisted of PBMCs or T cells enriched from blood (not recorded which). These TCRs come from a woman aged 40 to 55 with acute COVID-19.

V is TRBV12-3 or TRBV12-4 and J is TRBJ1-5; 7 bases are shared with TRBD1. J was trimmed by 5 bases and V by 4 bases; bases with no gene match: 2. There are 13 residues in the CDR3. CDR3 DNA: TGTGCCAGCAGTTGGGACAGCGATCAGCCCCAGCATTTT. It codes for CASSWDSDQPQHF.

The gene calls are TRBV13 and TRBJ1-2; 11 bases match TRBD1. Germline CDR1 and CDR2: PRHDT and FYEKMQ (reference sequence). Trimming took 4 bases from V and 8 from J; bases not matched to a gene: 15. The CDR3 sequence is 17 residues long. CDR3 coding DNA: TGTGCCAGCAGCTCGATGGATTTGGGACAGGGGGATGAAGGCTACACCTTC. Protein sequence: CASSSMDLGQGDEGYTF.

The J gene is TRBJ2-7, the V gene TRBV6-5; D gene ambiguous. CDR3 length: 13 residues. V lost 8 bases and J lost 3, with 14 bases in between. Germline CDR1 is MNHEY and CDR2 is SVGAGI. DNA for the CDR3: TGTGCCAGCGCCCTAAGGAGAGGCTACGAGCAGTACTTC. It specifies CASALRRGYEQYF.

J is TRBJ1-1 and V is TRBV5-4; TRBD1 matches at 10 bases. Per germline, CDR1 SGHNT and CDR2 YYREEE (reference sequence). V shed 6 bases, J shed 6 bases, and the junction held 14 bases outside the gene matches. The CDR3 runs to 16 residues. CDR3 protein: CASTQVVDRGPPEAFF. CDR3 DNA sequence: TGTGCCAGCACCCAGGTCGTAGACAGGGGGCCGCCTGAAGCTTTCTTT.

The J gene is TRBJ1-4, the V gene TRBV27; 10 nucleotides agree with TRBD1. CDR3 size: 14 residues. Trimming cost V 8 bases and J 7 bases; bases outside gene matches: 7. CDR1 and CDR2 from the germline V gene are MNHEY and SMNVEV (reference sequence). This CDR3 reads CASGPRDRGEKLFF. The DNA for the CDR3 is TGTGCCAGCGGCCCCCGGGACAGGGGTGAAAAACTGTTTTTT.

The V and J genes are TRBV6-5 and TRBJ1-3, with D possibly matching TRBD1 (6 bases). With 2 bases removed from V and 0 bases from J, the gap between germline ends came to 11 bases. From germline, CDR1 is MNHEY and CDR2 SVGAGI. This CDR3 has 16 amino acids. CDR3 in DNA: TGTGCCAGCAGTTACGGGGGCGCTGCCTCTGGAAACACCATATATTTT. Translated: CASSYGGAASGNTIYF.

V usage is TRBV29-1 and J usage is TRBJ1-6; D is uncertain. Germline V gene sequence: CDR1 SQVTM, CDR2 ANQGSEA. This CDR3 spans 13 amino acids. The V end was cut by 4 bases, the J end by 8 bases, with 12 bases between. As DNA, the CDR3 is TGCAGCGTTGCGACCTCGAGCGATTCACCCCTCCACTTT. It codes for CSVATSSDSPLHF. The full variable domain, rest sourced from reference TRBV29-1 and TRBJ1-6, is SAVISQKPSRDICQRGTSLTIQCQVDSQVTMMFWYRQQPGQSLTLIATANQGSEATYESGFVIDKFPISRPNLTFSTLTVSNMSPEDSSIYLCSVATSSDSPLHFGNGTRLTVT.

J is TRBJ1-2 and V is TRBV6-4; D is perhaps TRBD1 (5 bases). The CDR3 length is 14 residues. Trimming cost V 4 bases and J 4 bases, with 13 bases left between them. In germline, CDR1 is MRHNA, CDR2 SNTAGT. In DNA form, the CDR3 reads TGTGCCAGCAGTGCGGGGGTGCAGTCCTATGGCTACACCTTC. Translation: CASSAGVQSYGYTF.

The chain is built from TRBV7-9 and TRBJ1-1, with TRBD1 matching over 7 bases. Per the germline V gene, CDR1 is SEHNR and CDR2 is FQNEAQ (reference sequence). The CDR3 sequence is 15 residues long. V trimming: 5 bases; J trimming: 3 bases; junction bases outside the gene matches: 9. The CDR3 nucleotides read TGTGCCAGCAGCCCTGGGGTGGGACAGCACACTGAAGCTTTCTTT. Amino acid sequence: CASSPGVGQHTEAFF.

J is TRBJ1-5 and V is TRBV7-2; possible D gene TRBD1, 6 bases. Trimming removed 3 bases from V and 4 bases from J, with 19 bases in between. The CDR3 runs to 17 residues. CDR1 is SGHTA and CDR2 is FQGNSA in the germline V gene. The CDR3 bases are TGTGCCAGCAGCTTTCCTCCGACAGGAACAATTAATCAGCCCCAGCATTTT. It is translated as CASSFPPTGTINQPQHF.

CDR3 coding DNA: TGTGCCAGCAGCTCTGCAGGGGGCCTATCGAACACTGAAGCTTTCTTT. Protein sequence: CASSSAGGLSNTEAFF. The chain combines TRBV7-9 with TRBJ1-1; TRBD1 matches 8 bases. This CDR3 contains 16 residues. Germline V gives CDR1 SEHNR, CDR2 FQNEAQ (reference sequence). The trim removed 4 bases at V and 1 base at J, leaving 8 bases unmatched. Complete variable domain (other parts from reference TRBV7-9 and TRBJ1-1): DTGVSQNPRHKITKRGQNVTFRCDPISEHNRLYWYRQTLGQGPEFLTYFQNEAQLEKSRLLSDRFSAERPKGSFSTLEIQRTEQGDSAMYLCASSSAGGLSNTEAFFGQGTRLTVV.

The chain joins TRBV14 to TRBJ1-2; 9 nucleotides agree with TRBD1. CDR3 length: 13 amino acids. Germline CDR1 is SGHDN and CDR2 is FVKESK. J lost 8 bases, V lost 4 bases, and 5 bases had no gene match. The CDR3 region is CASSPGQGTGYTF. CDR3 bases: TGTGCCAGCAGCCCTGGACAGGGGACGGGCTACACCTTC.